This entry lists 19 T cell receptor beta chains sequenced from one sample in a study of blood T cells in healthy people across ages. Alongside a J-beta primer mix, a sample-barcoded 5' primer served in a second PCR lasting roughly 7 to 12 cycles. TCRdb reanalysed the 5' RACE reads using MiXCR and keeps one entry per CDR3 protein. Of around 1,600,000 distinct CDR3 sequences in the sample, less than 45% are singletons; the top ten hold approximately 4.1%. Sequencing used blood. These receptors were obtained from a woman aged 18-29 years in good health.

The J gene is TRBJ1-5, the V gene TRBV4-1; 7 bases are a match to TRBD1. CDR3 length: 15 amino acids. The germline V gene encodes CDR1 MGHRA and CDR2 YSYEKL. Trimming cost V 3 bases and J 9 bases; bases outside gene matches: 11. The CDR3: CASSQVDREESPQHF. The CDR3 DNA sequence: TGCGCCAGCAGCCAGGTCGACAGGGAGGAGTCGCCCCAGCATTTT.

The chain combines TRBV10-3 with TRBJ2-7, with D hard to call. CDR3 size: 14 residues. CDR1 and CDR2 (germline): ENHRY, SYGVKD. The V end was cut by 2 bases, the J end by 3 bases, with 11 bases between. For the CDR3, the DNA is TGTGCCATCAGTGAGGTTGCAGGTAACTACGAGCAGTACTTC. This gives the protein CAISEVAGNYEQYF.

This sequence joins TRBV28 and TRBJ1-2, with D unresolved. Looked up from germline, CDR1 is MDHEN and CDR2 is SYDVKM. The CDR3 sequence is 13 residues long. The V end lost 3 bases, the J end lost 4 bases, and 9 bases lay between the germline ends. The chain's CDR3 is CASSLPASYGYTF. DNA for the CDR3: TGTGCCAGCAGTTTGCCAGCATCCTATGGCTACACCTTC.

Comments on this clonotype: A clone one base away is much larger, so this may be a read error. The CDR3 nucleotides are TGTGCCAGCAGGCCAGATACGCAGTATTTT. Translation: CASRPDTQYF. V and J are TRBV27 and TRBJ2-3; no clear D gene. Germline assignment: CDR1 MNHEY and CDR2 SMNVEV (reference sequence). This CDR3 has 10 residues. V lost 6 bases to trimming and J lost 4 bases, with 2 bases between them.

The chain couples TRBV7-9 to TRBJ2-7; TRBD1 is a possible D gene (6 bases). CDR1 and CDR2 (germline): SEHNR, FQNEAQ (reference sequence). Trimming took off 1 base at V and 0 bases at J, with 10 bases between the two ends. CDR3 length: 15 amino acids. The CDR3 spells CASSLEDSYSYEQYF. The CDR3 coding sequence is TGTGCCAGCAGCTTAGAGGACAGTTACTCCTACGAGCAGTACTTC.

There are a few counts of this clonotype. The chain uses TRBV4-3 and TRBJ2-1, with D perhaps being TRBD1 or TRBD2 (6 bases each). Trimming took off 4 bases at V and 8 bases at J, with 18 bases between the two ends. The CDR3 is 15 residues long. The germline V gene encodes CDR1 LGHNA and CDR2 YSLEER. CDR3 sequence (DNA): TGCGCCAGCAGCCCCGTCCACGGGGGCCTCCATGAGCAGTTCTTC. Its translation is CASSPVHGGLHEQFF.

This clonotype has a single count. The genes are TRBV30 and TRBJ2-7; D is uncertain. With 2 bases removed from V and 2 bases from J, the gap between germline ends came to 7 bases. CDR1 and CDR2 from the germline V gene are GTSNPN and SVGIG (reference sequence). The CDR3 spans 12 residues. Here the CDR3 DNA reads TGTGCCTGGAGTCCTCAGGCCTACGAGCAGTACTTC. As protein: CAWSPQAYEQYF.

V is TRBV2 and J is TRBJ2-2; the match to TRBD2 covers 12 bases. CDR1 is SNHLY and CDR2 is FYNNEI in the germline V gene. V dropped 7 bases and J dropped 6; count of bases not matched to a gene: 6. This CDR3 is 15 amino acids long. The CDR3 DNA sequence: TGTGCCAGCAATAGACTAGCGGGAGCTCCCGGGGAGCTGTTTTTT. This gives the protein CASNRLAGAPGELFF.

V is TRBV12-3 or TRBV12-4 and J is TRBJ1-5; TRBD1 aligns across 7 bases. The CDR3 covers 14 residues. Trimming took 6 bases from V and 3 from J; bases not matched to a gene: 5. The CDR3 bases are TGTGCCAGCAGACCTACAGGGGTCAATCAGCCCCAGCATTTT. Residues: CASRPTGVNQPQHF.

V and J are TRBV20-1 and TRBJ1-2; D is unclear. Trimming left V 1 base short and J 8 bases short, with 14 bases between. The length of the CDR3 is 13 residues. Germline-derived CDR1 and CDR2 are DFQATT and SNEGSKA (reference sequence). The CDR3 bases are TGCAGTGCTAGAGTTCGGCCAGTCGGGGGCTACACCTTC. Encoded protein: CSARVRPVGGYTF.

This clonotype was detected many times. This rearrangement joins TRBV7-8 to TRBJ2-5; 9 positions match TRBD1. The CDR3 is 18 amino acids. V shed 0 bases, J shed 4 bases, and the junction held 12 bases outside the gene matches. CDR1 SGHVS and CDR2 FQNEAQ come from the germline V gene. CDR3 coding DNA: TGTGCCAGCAGCTTAGCCGGGACAGGGCGGGATTTTGGAGAGACCCAGTACTTC. It codes for CASSLAGTGRDFGETQYF.

There are a few counts of this clonotype. V is TRBV6-6 and J is TRBJ1-5; D might be TRBD1 (6 bases). CDR1 is MNHNY and CDR2 is SVGAGI in the germline V gene (reference sequence). The CDR3 totals 13 residues. The V gene lost 4 bases and the J gene lost 7 bases, with 11 bases spanning the gap. The CDR3 protein is CASSLPQGQPQHF. The CDR3 nucleotides are TGTGCCAGCAGTTTGCCACAGGGACAGCCCCAGCATTTT.

Written as DNA, the CDR3 is TGTGCCACCACCGTCGATAGACGTGGGCAGGGTGAAAAACTGTTTTTT. Protein: CATTVDRRGQGEKLFF. The chain employs TRBV24-1 and TRBJ1-4; D may be TRBD1 (5 bases). Trimming cost V 8 bases and J 7 bases, with 22 bases left between them. This CDR3 has 16 residues. Germline V gene data show CDR1 as KGHDR and CDR2 as SFDVKD.

CDR3 nucleotide sequence: TGTGCCAGCAGCCCAGGACAGGGGGCGAGGATAGAGACCCAGTACTTC. This encodes CASSPGQGARIETQYF. The V and J genes are TRBV4-2 and TRBJ2-7; 11 bases align to TRBD1. The J call may be wrong; the DNA end is better matched by TRBJ2-5. Germline V gives CDR1 LGHNA, CDR2 YNFKEQ. The CDR3 sequence is 16 residues long.

A few counts support this clonotype. The chain joins TRBV14 to TRBJ2-7; D ambiguous. Germline-derived CDR1 and CDR2 are SGHDN and FVKESK. This CDR3 has 15 amino acids. Deletions cut 2 bases from V and 0 bases from J, with 11 bases between. The CDR3 protein is CASSQTDRASYEQYF. The CDR3 DNA follows: TGTGCCAGCAGCCAAACGGACCGTGCCTCCTACGAGCAGTACTTC.

This chain joins TRBV18 and TRBJ1-3; TRBD1 might be the D (5 bases). Between the trimmed V and J ends, which lost 3 bases and 1 base, there was a span of 16 bases. CDR1 and CDR2 from the germline V gene are KGHSH and LQKENI. The CDR3 spans 17 residues. CDR3 nucleotide sequence: TGTGCCAGCTCACCTACTTCAGGGATCGAGTCTGGAAACACCATATATTTT. This translates into CASSPTSGIESGNTIYF.

This chain uses TRBV7-2 with TRBJ1-4; TRBD1 is a possible D gene (6 bases). The CDR3 is 15 residues long. From germline, CDR1 is SGHTA and CDR2 FQGNSA. V was cut by 1 base and J by 8 bases, with 14 bases left in between. The CDR3 here is CASSLVGGLEEKLFF. CDR3 bases: TGTGCCAGCAGCTTAGTGGGGGGCCTTGAAGAAAAACTGTTTTTT.

J is TRBJ1-1 and V is TRBV10-3; D gene uncertain. With 6 bases removed from V and 0 bases from J, the gap between germline ends came to 11 bases. Germline loops: CDR1 ENHRY, CDR2 SYGVKD. The CDR3 contains 14 residues. CDR3 in DNA: TGTGCCATCAGGGCCATGCCCATGAACACTGAAGCTTTCTTT. This encodes CAIRAMPMNTEAFF.

V is TRBV5-1 and J is TRBJ1-1, with D perhaps matching TRBD1 (6 bases). The CDR3 is 14 amino acids. The V end lost 0 bases, the J end lost 6 bases, and 12 bases lay between the germline ends. The germline V gene encodes CDR1 SGHRS and CDR2 YFSETQ. CDR3 sequence (DNA): TGCGCCAGCAGCTTGGTCAGGGGCGGGCCTGAAGCTTTCTTT. This translates into CASSLVRGGPEAFF.